A selection of T cell receptor beta chains follows, all from one sample in a study of blood T cell repertoires in COVID-19. Profiled with immunoSEQ multiplex PCR; TCRdb holds only in-frame clones, not every one. Of fewer than 300,000 clones in the sample, approximately 91% were seen once. The sample was PBMCs or T cells enriched from blood (not recorded which). These receptors were collected from a woman in her 40s with acute COVID-19. The CDR3 runs from the conserved cysteine through the conserved F or W. A D gene is named only where the DNA matches it firmly. Clone size is not always given. Where it is, it says once, few, many or a class for expanded clones.

CDR3nt	CDR3aa	v_gene	j_gene	abundance	d_gene
TGTGCCTGGAGTGCAGGGCTCCTCCGCGAGCGGGCCAACGTCCTGACTTTC	CAWSAGLLRERANVLTF	TRBV30	TRBJ2-6	-	-
TGTGCCACCAGCAGAGGAGACAGGGGAGGACACGAGCAGTACTTC	CATSRGDRGGHEQYF	TRBV15	TRBJ2-7	once	TRBD1
TGCGCCAGCAGTCGGGAGTCGAGCTCCTATAATTCACCCCTCCACTTT	CASSRESSSYNSPLHF	TRBV23-1	TRBJ1-6	-	-
TGTGCCAGCTCACCACTGGGACAGGACTATGGCTACACCTTC	CASSPLGQDYGYTF	TRBV18	TRBJ1-2	-	TRBD1
TGCGCCAGCAGCGTCGGACAGGGGGCACTGAATGAAAAACTGTTTTTT	CASSVGQGALNEKLFF	TRBV5-1	TRBJ1-4	-	TRBD1
TGTGCCAGCAGCCAAGGACAGCTACGGTATGGCTACACCTTC	CASSQGQLRYGYTF	TRBV5-6	TRBJ1-2	-	-
TGTGCCAGCAGCTTAGCTGGCGGAGGTCAAGCCAAAAACATTCAGTACTTC	CASSLAGGGQAKNIQYF	TRBV7-9	TRBJ2-4	-	-
TGTGCCAGCAGCTTAGATCCTTCGGGACAGGGAGATGGCTACACCTTC	CASSLDPSGQGDGYTF	TRBV11-1	TRBJ1-2	-	TRBD1
TGTGCCAGCAGTTCCTACAGGGTAACCTATGGCTACACCTTC	CASSSYRVTYGYTF	TRBV28	TRBJ1-2	-	-
TGTGCCTGGAGTGTACAGGATTCCTACGAGCAGTACTTC	CAWSVQDSYEQYF	TRBV30	TRBJ2-7	-	-